This TCR beta chain was documented in a study of control samples from healthy donors and cancer patients. Sequencing was performed with immunoSEQ multiplex PCR; in TCRdb, only in-frame clones are kept and a portion is missing. The sample lists about 80,000 clones; 85% to 90% were seen once. The CDR3 has 14 amino acids. Germline V CDR1 and CDR2: SGDLS, YYNGEE. Trimming pared 2 bases from V and 4 bases from J, leaving 12 bases between. The sample was blood. This chain connects TRBV9 to TRBJ1-1; D gene uncertain. This TCR was recovered from a man aged 45-65 years in good health. CDR3 DNA sequence: TGTGCCAGCAGCGTCTCCCAGGAGGGCACTGAAGCTTTCTTT. Translation: CASSVSQEGTEAFF.